Listed here are 20 T cell receptor beta chains from one sample, sequenced in a study of cytotoxic CD8 clonotypes in ibrutinib-treated CLL. Libraries were prepared by immunoSEQ multiplex PCR; TCRdb keeps only in-frame clonotypes and omits some of them. This sample has more than 140,000 clones, with around 77% found just once. Sequenced material: PBMCs, taken after 12 months of ibrutinib treatment. The source of these receptors is a human donor with chronic lymphocytic leukemia.

This chain connects TRBV29-1 to TRBJ1-1; D remains ambiguous. This CDR3 comprises 12 residues. V dropped 5 bases and J dropped 4 bases, with 11 bases sitting between them. Germline V gene lookup returns CDR1 SQVTM and CDR2 ANQGSEA. The CDR3 protein is CSVIRGSTEAFF. The CDR3 nucleotides read TGCAGCGTTATACGTGGGAGCACTGAAGCTTTCTTT.

This clone appeared a few times. The chain has TRBV18 and TRBJ2-2, with 7 bases that match TRBD1. The CDR3 totals 12 residues. After removal of 8 bases from V and 3 bases from J, the junction contained 0 bases not matched to a gene. The germline V gene has CDR1 KGHSH and CDR2 LQKENI. CDR3 in amino acids: CASGQDTGELFF. The CDR3 DNA reads as TGTGCCAGCGGACAGGACACCGGGGAGCTGTTTTTT.

The J gene is TRBJ1-1, the V gene TRBV28; TRBD1 might be the D (6 bases). This CDR3 region has 17 residues. V dropped 8 bases and J dropped 0 bases, with 22 bases sitting between them. Germline V gene data show CDR1 as MDHEN and CDR2 as SYDVKM. The CDR3 DNA follows: TGTGCCAGCTCAGTTTCGTTCAGGGGACTTATGAACACTGAAGCTTTCTTT. Translation: CASSVSFRGLMNTEAFF.

The chain carries TRBV28 and TRBJ2-3, with 10 bases fitting TRBD2. The germline V gene encodes CDR1 MDHEN and CDR2 SYDVKM. This CDR3 comprises 14 residues. V was clipped by 8 bases and J by 0 bases; unmatched bases: 2. CDR3 loop: CASVAGGSTDTQYF. The CDR3 nucleotides read TGTGCCAGCGTAGCGGGGGGAAGCACAGATACGCAGTATTTT.

J is TRBJ2-3 and V is TRBV11-3, with D possibly TRBD2 on 6 matching bases. The V and J ends lost 1 base and 1 base respectively, with 15 bases between them. This CDR3 is built from 17 residues. Germline CDR1 SGHNT, CDR2 YENEEA. Here the CDR3 DNA reads TGTGCCAGCAGCTTAGGGATACTAGCTCTCGGCACAGATACGCAGTATTTT. Its protein product is CASSLGILALGTDTQYF.

The chain links TRBV7-8 to TRBJ2-7; 7 bases line up with TRBD1. This CDR3 has 13 residues. The V segment lost 4 bases and the J segment 4 bases; nucleotides outside the gene matches: 4. In germline, CDR1 is SGHVS, CDR2 FQNEAQ. CDR3 in amino acids: CASSSRGKYEQYF. The CDR3 bases are TGTGCCAGCAGCTCCAGGGGGAAATACGAGCAGTACTTC.

The chain links TRBV5-1 to TRBJ1-1; tentatively, D is TRBD1 (5 bases). CDR3 size: 15 residues. With 0 bases removed from V and 1 base from J, the gap between germline ends came to 10 bases. From germline, CDR1 is SGHRS and CDR2 YFSETQ. CDR3 DNA: TGCGCCAGCAGCTTGGCCAGCGGGGCGAACACTGAAGCTTTCTTT. This encodes CASSLASGANTEAFF. The entire variable domain, with the rest obtained from reference TRBV5-1 and TRBJ1-1, is as follows: KAGVTQTPRYLIKTRGQQVTLSCSPISGHRSVSWYQQTPGQGLQFLFEYFSETQRNKGNFPGRFSGRQFSNSRSEMNVSTLELGDSALYLCASSLASGANTEAFFGQGTRLTVV.

The chain employs TRBV4-1 and TRBJ1-2; TRBD1 agrees at 7 bases. V lost 5 bases and J lost 1; bases outside the gene matches: 10. This CDR3 region has 16 residues. From germline, CDR1 is MGHRA and CDR2 YSYEKL. CDR3 protein: CASSSIGQAFNYGYTF. CDR3 nucleotides: TGCGCCAGCAGCTCTATCGGACAGGCTTTTAACTATGGCTACACCTTC.

V gene TRBV14 combines with J gene TRBJ2-5, with D possibly TRBD2 on 6 matching bases. This CDR3 spans 16 amino acids. Trimming cost V 3 bases and J 4 bases, with 18 bases left between them. Germline V CDR1 and CDR2: SGHDN, FVKESK. The CDR3 nucleotides read TGTGCCAGCAGCCATTTGCTTTTCCGGGAGAGAGAGACCCAGTACTTC. Its translation: CASSHLLFRERETQYF.

The V gene is TRBV6-5, the J gene TRBJ1-2; weak D call: TRBD1 (6 bases). The CDR3 extends over 16 amino acids. V was pared by 4 bases and J by 7 bases, with 22 bases between. The germline V gene encodes CDR1 MNHEY and CDR2 SVGAGI. CDR3 sequence reads: CASSSRGQPVGGGYTF. Written as DNA, the CDR3 is TGTGCCAGCAGTTCCCGAGGACAGCCAGTGGGAGGTGGCTACACCTTC.

The chain carries TRBV6-5 and TRBJ2-3, with D perhaps being TRBD1 or TRBD2 (5 bases each). The ends were cut back, 2 bases at V and 0 bases at J, with 12 bases in the middle. The CDR3 is 16 residues long. Germline CDR1 reads MNHEY; CDR2 reads SVGAGI. CDR3 loop: CASSYQPGLSTDTQYF. The CDR3 bases are TGTGCCAGCAGTTACCAACCGGGGCTTAGCACAGATACGCAGTATTTT.

Notes on this clone: Other DNA sequences in this sample translate to the same CDR3. V and J are TRBV28 and TRBJ2-7, with a possible D match to TRBD1 (6 bases). Germline assignment: CDR1 MDHEN and CDR2 SYDVKM. The CDR3 has 13 residues. V lost 8 bases and J lost 0, with 11 bases in between. The CDR3 coding sequence is TGTGCCAGCCTACAGGGCGGCTCCTACGAGCAGTACTTC. It yields the protein CASLQGGSYEQYF.

The chain has TRBV6-5 and TRBJ1-2, with D hard to call. Germline CDR1 MNHEY, CDR2 SVGAGI. The CDR3 covers 14 residues. V was trimmed by 0 bases and J by 0 bases, leaving 5 bases between them. For the CDR3, the DNA is TGTGCCAGCAGTTACTCGTTAGCTAACTATGGCTACACCTTC. This encodes CASSYSLANYGYTF.

This chain joins TRBV5-6 and TRBJ2-1; TRBD2 aligns across 13 bases. The CDR3 is 14 amino acids. Trimming cost V 5 bases and J 15 bases; bases outside gene matches: 11. Germline loops: CDR1 SGHDT, CDR2 YYEEEE. The CDR3 nucleotides are TGTGCCAGCAGTTTCGGGACTAGCGGGATCGGTTTGTTCTTC. Amino acid sequence: CASSFGTSGIGLFF.

This clone appeared a few times. The chain joins TRBV19 to TRBJ2-7, with 7 bases matching TRBD1. Germline-derived CDR1 and CDR2 are LNHDA and SQIVND (reference sequence). J was trimmed by 2 bases and V by 9 bases; bases with no gene match: 7. This CDR3 contains 13 residues. CDR3 amino acids: CASVGQYAYEQYF. CDR3 bases: TGTGCCAGCGTGGGACAGTATGCCTACGAGCAGTACTTC.

V gene TRBV25-1 combines with J gene TRBJ2-5; 14 bases align to TRBD2. From germline, CDR1 is MGHDK and CDR2 SYGVNS. Losses at the gene ends were 9 bases for V and 5 bases for J; bases not matched to a gene: 2. CDR3 size: 13 residues. The CDR3 spells CASRLAGGETQYF. CDR3 nucleotides: TGTGCCAGTCGACTAGCGGGAGGGGAGACCCAGTACTTC.

In the case of this clone: This sample also contains other DNA sequences that code for the same CDR3. This chain connects TRBV18 to TRBJ2-7, with a weak D call TRBD1 (7 bases). Trimming stripped 0 bases from V and 2 bases from J, with 11 bases between. The CDR3 runs 15 residues. Germline lookup yields CDR1 KGHSH and CDR2 LQKENI. The CDR3 protein is CASSPPEGATYEQYF. The CDR3 coding sequence is TGTGCCAGCTCACCACCGGAGGGGGCGACCTACGAGCAGTACTTC.

This chain links TRBV6-5 with TRBJ2-7; 8 positions agree with TRBD1. Trimming at V came to 4 bases and at J to 6 bases, leaving 5 bases not matched to a gene. Germline-derived CDR1 and CDR2 are MNHEY and SVGAGI. CDR3 length: 13 residues. CDR3 nucleotide sequence: TGTGCCAGCAGTTGGACAGGGTCACGCGAGCAGTACTTC. It translates to CASSWTGSREQYF.

This chain uses TRBV5-5 with TRBJ1-4; TRBD1 agrees at 9 bases. The length of the CDR3 is 14 residues. CDR1 is SGHKS, CDR2 YYEKEE, per germline (reference sequence). The J segment lost 8 bases and the V segment lost 2 bases, leaving 4 bases of the junction unmatched. This chain's CDR3 is CASSLQGASEKLFF. Here the CDR3 DNA reads TGTGCCAGCAGCTTACAGGGGGCTTCAGAAAAACTGTTTTTT.

The V and J genes are TRBV5-8 and TRBJ2-5; no firm D call. The germline gives CDR1 SGHTS, CDR2 YDEGEE. The CDR3 length is 12 residues. V lost 3 bases and J lost 5, with 8 bases in between. CDR3 amino acids: CASSSWTETQYF. As DNA, the CDR3 is TGTGCCAGCAGCTCTTGGACGGAGACCCAGTACTTC. The full variable domain, its missing parts supplied by reference TRBV5-8 and TRBJ2-5, is EAGVTQSPTHLIKTRGQQATLRCSPISGHTSVYWYQQALGLGLQFLLWYDEGEERNRGNFPPRFSGRQFPNYSSELNVNALELEDSALYLCASSSWTETQYFGPGTRLLVL.